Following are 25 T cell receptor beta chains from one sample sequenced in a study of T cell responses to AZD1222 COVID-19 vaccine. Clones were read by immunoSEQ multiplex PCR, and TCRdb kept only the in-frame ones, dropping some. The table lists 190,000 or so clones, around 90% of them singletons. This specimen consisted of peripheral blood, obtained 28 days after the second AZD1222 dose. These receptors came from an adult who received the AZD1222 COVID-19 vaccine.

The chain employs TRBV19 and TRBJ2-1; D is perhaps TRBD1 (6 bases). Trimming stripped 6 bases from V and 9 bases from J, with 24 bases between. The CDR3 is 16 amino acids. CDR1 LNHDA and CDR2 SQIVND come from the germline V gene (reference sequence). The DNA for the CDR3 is TGTGCCAGTAGCCGCGGACAGTCGTCCCTCAGGGTTGAGCAGTTCTTC. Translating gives CASSRGQSSLRVEQFF.

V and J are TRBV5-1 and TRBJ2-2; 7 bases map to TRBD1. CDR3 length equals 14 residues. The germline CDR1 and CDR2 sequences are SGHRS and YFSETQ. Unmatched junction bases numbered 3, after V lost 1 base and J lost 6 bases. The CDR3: CASSLKGAAGELFF. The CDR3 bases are TGCGCCAGCAGCTTGAAGGGGGCGGCCGGGGAGCTGTTTTTT. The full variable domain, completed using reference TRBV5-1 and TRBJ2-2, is KAGVTQTPRYLIKTRGQQVTLSCSPISGHRSVSWYQQTPGQGLQFLFEYFSETQRNKGNFPGRFSGRQFSNSRSEMNVSTLELGDSALYLCASSLKGAAGELFFGEGSRLTVL.

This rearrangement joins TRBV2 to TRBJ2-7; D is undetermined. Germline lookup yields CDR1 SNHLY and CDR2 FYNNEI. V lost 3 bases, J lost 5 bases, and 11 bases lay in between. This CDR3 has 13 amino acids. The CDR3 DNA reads TGTGCCAGCAGTGATCGAAGGGCCCACGAGCAGTACTTC. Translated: CASSDRRAHEQYF.

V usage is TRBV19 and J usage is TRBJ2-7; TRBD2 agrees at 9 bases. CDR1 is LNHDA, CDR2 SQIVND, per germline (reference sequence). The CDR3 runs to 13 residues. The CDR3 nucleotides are TGTATGAAAGGTAGCGGGAGACGGTACGAGCAGTACTTC. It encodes CMKGSGRRYEQYF.

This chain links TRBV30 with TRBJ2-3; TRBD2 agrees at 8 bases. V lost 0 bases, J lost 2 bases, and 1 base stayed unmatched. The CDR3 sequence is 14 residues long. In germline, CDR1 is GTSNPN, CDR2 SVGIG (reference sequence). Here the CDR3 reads CAWSVSGTTDTQYF. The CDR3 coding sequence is TGTGCCTGGAGTGTTAGCGGGACCACAGATACGCAGTATTTT.

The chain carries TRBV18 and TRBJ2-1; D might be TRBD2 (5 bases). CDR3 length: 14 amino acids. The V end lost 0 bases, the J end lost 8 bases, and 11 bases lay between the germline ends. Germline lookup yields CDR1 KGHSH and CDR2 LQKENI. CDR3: CASSPPRGIDEQFF. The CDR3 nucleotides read TGTGCCAGCTCACCACCCCGGGGTATTGATGAGCAGTTCTTC.

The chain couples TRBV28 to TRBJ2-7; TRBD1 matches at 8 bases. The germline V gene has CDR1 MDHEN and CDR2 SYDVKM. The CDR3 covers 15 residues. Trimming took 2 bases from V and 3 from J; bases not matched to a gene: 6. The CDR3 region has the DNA TGTGCCAGCAGTTTACGGACAGGGCGAAACTACGAGCAGTACTTC. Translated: CASSLRTGRNYEQYF.

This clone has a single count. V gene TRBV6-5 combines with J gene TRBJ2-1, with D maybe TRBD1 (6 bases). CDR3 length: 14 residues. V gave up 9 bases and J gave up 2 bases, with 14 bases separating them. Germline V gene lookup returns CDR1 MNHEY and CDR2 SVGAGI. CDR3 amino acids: CASGQPVTYNEQFF. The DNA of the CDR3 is TGTGCCAGTGGACAGCCAGTCACCTACAATGAGCAGTTCTTC.

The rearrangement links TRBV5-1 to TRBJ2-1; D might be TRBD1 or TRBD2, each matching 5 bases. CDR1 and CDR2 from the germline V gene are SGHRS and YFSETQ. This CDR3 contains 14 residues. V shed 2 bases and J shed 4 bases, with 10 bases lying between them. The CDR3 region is CASSFGADYNEQFF. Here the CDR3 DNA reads TGCGCCAGCAGCTTCGGGGCAGATTACAATGAGCAGTTCTTC. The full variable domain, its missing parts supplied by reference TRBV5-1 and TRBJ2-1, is KAGVTQTPRYLIKTRGQQVTLSCSPISGHRSVSWYQQTPGQGLQFLFEYFSETQRNKGNFPGRFSGRQFSNSRSEMNVSTLELGDSALYLCASSFGADYNEQFFGPGTRLTVL.

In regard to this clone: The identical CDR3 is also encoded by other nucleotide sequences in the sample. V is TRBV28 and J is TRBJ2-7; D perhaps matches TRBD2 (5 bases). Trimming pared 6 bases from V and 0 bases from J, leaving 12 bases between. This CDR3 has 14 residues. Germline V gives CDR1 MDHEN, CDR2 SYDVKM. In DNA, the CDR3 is TGTGCCAGCAGGCTGGCCGGGAACTCCTACGAGCAGTACTTC. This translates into CASRLAGNSYEQYF.

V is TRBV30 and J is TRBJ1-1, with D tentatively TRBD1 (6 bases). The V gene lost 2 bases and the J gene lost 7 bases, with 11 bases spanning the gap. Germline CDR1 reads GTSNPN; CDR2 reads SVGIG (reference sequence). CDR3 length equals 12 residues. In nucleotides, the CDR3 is TGTGCCTGGAGTCCGCTACAGGGTGAAGCTTTCTTT. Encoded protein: CAWSPLQGEAFF.

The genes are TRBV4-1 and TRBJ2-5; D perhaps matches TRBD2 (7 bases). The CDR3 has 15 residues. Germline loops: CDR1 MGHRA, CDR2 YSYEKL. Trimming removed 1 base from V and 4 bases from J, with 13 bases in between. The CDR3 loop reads CASSQGRGGAETQYF. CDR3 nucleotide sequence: TGCGCCAGCAGCCAAGGGAGGGGGGGGGCAGAGACCCAGTACTTC.

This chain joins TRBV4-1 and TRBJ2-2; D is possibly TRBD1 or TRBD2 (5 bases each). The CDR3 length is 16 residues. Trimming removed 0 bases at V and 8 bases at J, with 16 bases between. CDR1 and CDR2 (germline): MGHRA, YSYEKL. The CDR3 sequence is CASSQDPGHRGGELFF. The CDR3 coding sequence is TGCGCCAGCAGCCAAGATCCCGGACACCGAGGGGGGGAGCTGTTTTTT.

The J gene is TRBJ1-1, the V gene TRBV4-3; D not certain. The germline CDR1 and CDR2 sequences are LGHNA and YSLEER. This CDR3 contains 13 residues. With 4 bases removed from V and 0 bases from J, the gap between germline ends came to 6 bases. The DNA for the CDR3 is TGCGCCAGCAGCCCCCAGATGAACACTGAAGCTTTCTTT. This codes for CASSPQMNTEAFF.

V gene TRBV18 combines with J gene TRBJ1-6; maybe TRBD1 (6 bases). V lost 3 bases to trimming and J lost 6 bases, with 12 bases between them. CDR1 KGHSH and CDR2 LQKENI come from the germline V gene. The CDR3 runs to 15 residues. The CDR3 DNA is TGTGCCAGCTCACCTACGGAGGGGGGTAATTCACCCCTCCACTTT. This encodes CASSPTEGGNSPLHF.

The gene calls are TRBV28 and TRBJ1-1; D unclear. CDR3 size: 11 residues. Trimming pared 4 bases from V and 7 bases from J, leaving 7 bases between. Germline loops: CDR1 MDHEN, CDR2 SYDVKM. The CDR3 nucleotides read TGTGCCAGCAGTTGGGGTCGTGAAGCTTTCTTT. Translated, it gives CASSWGREAFF.

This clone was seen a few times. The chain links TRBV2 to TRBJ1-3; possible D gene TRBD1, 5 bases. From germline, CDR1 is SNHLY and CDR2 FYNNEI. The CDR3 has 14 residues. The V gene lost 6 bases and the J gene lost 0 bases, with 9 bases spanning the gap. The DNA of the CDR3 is TGTGCCAGCAGCCCCACAGGCTCTGGAAACACCATATATTTT. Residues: CASSPTGSGNTIYF.

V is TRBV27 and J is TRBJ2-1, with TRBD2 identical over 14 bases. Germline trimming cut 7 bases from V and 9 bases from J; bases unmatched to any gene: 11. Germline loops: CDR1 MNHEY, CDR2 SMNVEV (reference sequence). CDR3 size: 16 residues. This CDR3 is CASTGGTSGSKGEQFF. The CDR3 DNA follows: TGTGCCAGCACTGGGGGGACTAGCGGGAGTAAGGGTGAGCAGTTCTTC.

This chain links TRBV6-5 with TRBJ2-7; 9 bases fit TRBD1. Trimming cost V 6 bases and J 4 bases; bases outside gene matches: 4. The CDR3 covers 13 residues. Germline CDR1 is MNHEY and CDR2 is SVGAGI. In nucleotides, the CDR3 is TGTGCCAGCAGCCAGGGGACAGGGTACGAGCAGTACTTC. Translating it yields CASSQGTGYEQYF.

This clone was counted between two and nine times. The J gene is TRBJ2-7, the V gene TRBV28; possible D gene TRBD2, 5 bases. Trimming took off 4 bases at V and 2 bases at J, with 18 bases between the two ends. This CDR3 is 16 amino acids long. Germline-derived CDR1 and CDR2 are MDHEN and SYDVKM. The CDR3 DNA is TGTGCCAGCAGTTATACCACTCAGCGGACCACCTACGAGCAGTACTTC. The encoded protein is CASSYTTQRTTYEQYF.

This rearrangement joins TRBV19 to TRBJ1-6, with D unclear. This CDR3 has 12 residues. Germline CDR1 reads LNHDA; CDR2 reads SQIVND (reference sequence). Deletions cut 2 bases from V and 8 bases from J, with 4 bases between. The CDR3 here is CASSILYSPLHF. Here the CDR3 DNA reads TGTGCCAGTAGTATATTATATTCACCCCTCCACTTT.

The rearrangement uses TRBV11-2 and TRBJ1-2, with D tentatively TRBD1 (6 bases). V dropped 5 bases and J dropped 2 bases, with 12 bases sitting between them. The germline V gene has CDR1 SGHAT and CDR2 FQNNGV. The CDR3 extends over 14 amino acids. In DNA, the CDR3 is TGTGCCAGCAGCCAACCACAGGGAAACTATGGCTACACCTTC. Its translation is CASSQPQGNYGYTF. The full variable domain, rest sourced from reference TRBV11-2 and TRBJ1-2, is EAGVAQSPRYKIIEKRQSVAFWCNPISGHATLYWYQQILGQGPKLLIQFQNNGVVDDSQLPKDRFSAERLKGVDSTLKIQPAKLEDSAVYLCASSQPQGNYGYTFGSGTRLTVV.

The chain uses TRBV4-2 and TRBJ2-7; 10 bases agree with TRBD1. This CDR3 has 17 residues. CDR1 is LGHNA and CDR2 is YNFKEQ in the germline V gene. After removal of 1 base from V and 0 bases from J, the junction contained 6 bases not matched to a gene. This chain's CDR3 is CASSQVSGTGASYEQYF. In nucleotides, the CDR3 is TGTGCCAGCAGCCAAGTTTCGGGGACAGGGGCCTCCTACGAGCAGTACTTC.

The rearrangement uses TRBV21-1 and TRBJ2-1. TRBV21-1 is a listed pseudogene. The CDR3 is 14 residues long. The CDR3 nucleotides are TGTGCCAGCAGCACGGGACCGGCGGACAATGAGCAGTTCTTC. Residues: CASSTGPADNEQFF.

The DNA for the CDR3 is TGTGCCAGCAGCCAAGAGGGATCACAGAGAGTGCAGTACTTC. Amino acids: CASSQEGSQRVQYF. V is TRBV14 and J is TRBJ2-7; D unclear. V was clipped by 0 bases and J by 9 bases, with 15 bases between them. The germline gives CDR1 SGHDN, CDR2 FVKESK. The length of the CDR3 is 14 residues. Full variable domain (outside the CDR3, taken from reference TRBV14 and TRBJ2-7): EAGVTQFPSHSVIEKGQTVTLRCDPISGHDNLYWYRRVMGKEIKFLLHFVKESKQDESGMPNNRFLAERTGGTYSTLKVQPAELEDSGVYFCASSQEGSQRVQYFGPGTRLTVT.